This T cell receptor (beta chain) appears in the sequencing data of a study of T cell responses to AZD1222 COVID-19 vaccine. Overall study findings and caveats: Repertoires were obtained only post-peak T cell response. Unmutated variant regions reportedly attract nearly half of all spike-specific TCRs.

With regard to this clone: Its antigen is unidentified.

Here immunoSEQ multiplex PCR was the method, and the copy in TCRdb shows in-frame clones only, minus some. The sample records fewer than 150,000 clones, approximately 87% being singletons. V was pared by 4 bases and J by 5 bases, with 8 bases of the junction left unmatched. CDR1 is SGHDT and CDR2 is YYEEEE in the germline V gene. The CDR3 is 14 residues long. The TCR comes from an adult who received the AZD1222 COVID-19 vaccine. Here the sequenced sample was peripheral blood, taken 28 days after the second AZD1222 dose. The rearrangement uses TRBV5-6 and TRBJ2-5; TRBD2 agrees at 7 bases. CDR3 in DNA: TGTGCCAGCAGCCTCCCGGGTAGCGGGGAGACCCAGTACTTC. Amino acids: CASSLPGSGETQYF.